The entry below describes one T cell receptor (beta chain). The table lists this clonotype with many counts. Its recognized antigen is unknown. No quality values exist for individual bases; no much larger clone is one base distant. This specimen comes from a study of T-cell reconstitution after alpha-beta-depleted transplantation in children (dated by TCRdb to the mid-2010s). About the full investigation: T-cell immune reconstitution after TCRalphabeta/CD19-depleted allogeneic hematopoietic cell transplantation in children was quantitatively tracked in the study by means of TCR repertoire profiling.

Libraries were constructed by PCR. The instrument was an Illumina HiSeq 2500. TCR library preparation used molecular barcoding, with unique molecular identifiers applied to normalize quantification of the TCRbeta repertoire. TCRdb itself trimmed the public reads at Q25 with fastp, ran MiXCR and retained productive beta chains. Each entry merges the rows of one CDR3 protein and shows their most common DNA and genes. This sample lists around 93,000 distinct CDR3 sequences; roughly 8% were detected once. The top ten hold 5.5% to 8.5% of the sample. The sequence derives from a human donor who donated a stem cell graft to a child with congenital amegakaryocytic thrombocytopenia. The sequencing here drew on PBMCs from the stem cell graft donor, taken from the stem cell graft.

CDR3 reads: CASSPRGDYTDTQYF. In nucleotide form, the sequence is TGTGCCAGCAGCCCGAGAGGGGACTACACAGATACGCAGTATTTT. This chain joins TRBV4-2 to TRBJ2-3; TRBD2 lines up with 7 middle nucleotides. Trimming leaves V shorter by 4 bases and J shorter by 2 bases, with the junction holding 6 bases beyond the gene matches. CDR1 and CDR2 (LGHNA, YNFKEQ) derive from the germline V gene. Measured from the cysteine to the phenylalanine, the CDR3 is 15 residues long. The DNA shown is the 45-base CDR3, in frame from base 1.